This entry lists 18 T cell receptor beta chains sequenced from one sample in a study of OX40 agonist ivuxolimab in advanced cancers. Only in-frame clones appear in the TCRdb table, and some are missing; sequencing was by immunoSEQ multiplex PCR. Among about 28,000 clones listed, about 80% were seen once. This specimen consisted of CD4+ or CD8+ T cells sorted from blood, obtained in a trial of the OX40 agonist ivuxolimab. The source is an adult with an advanced solid tumor such as melanoma, head and neck, liver or kidney cancer.

The chain employs TRBV6-9 and TRBJ2-5; D may be TRBD1 (5 bases). The V end was cut by 3 bases, the J end by 2 bases, with 13 bases between. Per germline, CDR1 MNHGY and CDR2 SVAAGI. The CDR3 is 15 amino acids. This CDR3 reads CASSYERTRQETQYF. The CDR3 coding sequence is TGTGCCAGCAGTTACGAGAGGACAAGACAAGAGACCCAGTACTTC.

The chain couples TRBV27 to TRBJ2-3, with 11 bases aligning to TRBD2. Germline trimming cut 4 bases from V and 4 bases from J; bases unmatched to any gene: 7. The CDR3 totals 16 residues. Looked up from germline, CDR1 is MNHEY and CDR2 is SMNVEV (reference sequence). As DNA, the CDR3 is TGTGCCAGCAGTTCCAGACTAGCGGGGCGGTCAGATACGCAGTATTTT. Protein product: CASSSRLAGRSDTQYF.

This clone was counted between two and nine times. The CDR3 sequence is CASSYLQVPSGNTIYF. As DNA, the CDR3 is TGTGCCAGCAGTTACCTACAGGTCCCCTCTGGAAACACCATATATTTT. The chain combines TRBV6-5 with TRBJ1-3, with D perhaps TRBD1 (5 bases). This CDR3 region has 16 residues. The V gene lost 2 bases and the J gene lost 0 bases, with 11 bases spanning the gap. The germline gives CDR1 MNHEY, CDR2 SVGAGI.

This chain joins TRBV5-1 and TRBJ1-2; D is possibly TRBD1 (5 bases). The CDR3 runs to 17 residues. In germline, CDR1 is SGHRS, CDR2 YFSETQ. V shed 4 bases and J shed 1 base, with 20 bases lying between them. The CDR3 protein is CASSPREGSWGNYGYTF. As DNA, the CDR3 is TGCGCCAGCAGCCCTCGGGAGGGGAGCTGGGGTAACTATGGCTACACCTTC.

The chain has TRBV7-2 and TRBJ2-7; D may be TRBD2 (5 bases). Germline CDR1 is SGHTA and CDR2 is FQGNSA. CDR3 length equals 15 residues. V was shortened by 2 bases and J by 4 bases, with 15 bases between the two germline ends. The CDR3 is CASSLSFGPGYEQYF. Written as DNA, the CDR3 is TGTGCCAGCAGCTTATCGTTCGGGCCGGGGTACGAGCAGTACTTC.

This clone occurred once. CDR3 nucleotides: TGTGCCAGCAGTCCCCTTACGTGGCCGAACACCGGGGAGCTGTTTTTT. Translating gives CASSPLTWPNTGELFF. V usage is TRBV27 and J usage is TRBJ2-2; D gene ambiguous. Germline V gene sequence: CDR1 MNHEY, CDR2 SMNVEV (reference sequence). This CDR3 is 16 amino acids long. V was cut by 5 bases and J by 0 bases, with 13 bases left in between.

The chain uses TRBV2 and TRBJ2-5; D tentatively fits TRBD1 or TRBD2 (6 bases each). There are 14 residues in the CDR3. The germline V and J ends were trimmed by 7 bases and 9 bases, with 21 bases remaining between them. Germline V CDR1 and CDR2: SNHLY, FYNNEI. CDR3 sequence: CASIRKGGLKAQYF. CDR3 nucleotide sequence: TGTGCCAGCATCCGAAAAGGGGGGCTAAAGGCCCAGTACTTC.

V gene TRBV19 combines with J gene TRBJ2-1, with D possibly called TRBD1 or TRBD2 (6 bases each). Germline V gene sequence: CDR1 LNHDA, CDR2 SQIVND (reference sequence). The CDR3 runs 14 residues. The V end lost 5 bases, the J end lost 4 bases, and 12 bases lay between the germline ends. CDR3 nucleotides: TGTGCCAGTAGTCCCCGGGGGACATACAATGAGCAGTTCTTC. The encoded protein is CASSPRGTYNEQFF.

The genes are TRBV29-1 and TRBJ2-7; TRBD1 might be the D (7 bases). The CDR3 is 14 residues long. The V end lost 1 base, the J end lost 4 bases, and 14 bases lay between the germline ends. The germline V gene encodes CDR1 SQVTM and CDR2 ANQGSEA. CDR3 sequence: CSVEGGGQEYEQYF. As DNA, the CDR3 is TGCAGCGTTGAAGGGGGAGGACAGGAATACGAGCAGTACTTC.

The chain links TRBV10-1 to TRBJ1-2; D not certain. Deletions cut 6 bases from V and 2 bases from J, with 13 bases between. The CDR3 loop spans 14 amino acids. From germline, CDR1 is WNHNN and CDR2 SYGVQD (reference sequence). CDR3 protein: CASRGGSPNYGYTF. The CDR3 DNA reads TGCGCCAGCAGGGGAGGGTCCCCAAACTATGGCTACACCTTC.

This clone was picked up a small number of times. The chain has TRBV2 and TRBJ1-1, with D perhaps TRBD1 (5 bases). The CDR3 loop spans 15 amino acids. V lost 6 bases and J 0 bases, leaving 14 bases between the germline ends. Germline lookup yields CDR1 SNHLY and CDR2 FYNNEI. CDR3 nucleotides: TGTGCCAGCAGCCTCACGACAGTATTGAACACTGAAGCTTTCTTT. Its protein product is CASSLTTVLNTEAFF.

The J gene is TRBJ2-3, the V gene TRBV6-4; TRBD2 matches at 10 bases. The CDR3 extends over 15 amino acids. Looked up from germline, CDR1 is MRHNA and CDR2 is SNTAGT. The V and J ends lost 3 bases and 2 bases, in that order; junction bases with no gene match: 2. This chain's CDR3 is CASSESGGATDTQYF. The CDR3 nucleotides read TGTGCCAGCAGTGAAAGCGGGGGGGCCACAGATACGCAGTATTTT.

In its sample, this clone was seen once. The gene calls are TRBV6-1 and TRBJ2-1, with D possibly being TRBD1 or TRBD2 (6 bases each). CDR1 is MNHNS and CDR2 is SASEGT in the germline V gene. V was shortened by 4 bases and J by 9 bases, with 25 bases between the two germline ends. The CDR3 is 17 residues long. The CDR3 region has the DNA TGTGCCAGCAGTGTTAGCCCTCGACAGGCGCTCGGGAGTGAGCAGTTCTTC. This sequence encodes CASSVSPRQALGSEQFF.

The V call is TRBV18, the J call TRBJ1-6; D remains ambiguous. Deletions cut 2 bases from V and 7 bases from J, with 15 bases between. This CDR3 is built from 16 residues. Germline assignment: CDR1 KGHSH and CDR2 LQKENI. The CDR3 spells CASSPMGLGENSPLHF. CDR3 coding DNA: TGTGCCAGCTCACCAATGGGGTTAGGAGAGAATTCACCCCTCCACTTT.

The J gene is TRBJ2-3, the V gene TRBV30, with 13 bases lining up with TRBD2. V shed 2 bases and J 0 bases; nucleotides not matched to a gene: 8. Germline-derived CDR1 and CDR2 are GTSNPN and SVGIG (reference sequence). The CDR3 totals 18 residues. The CDR3 coding sequence is TGTGCCTGGAGTACACTAGCGGGGGGGCTCGCTAGCACAGATACGCAGTATTTT. It encodes CAWSTLAGGLASTDTQYF.

The gene calls are TRBV7-3 and TRBJ2-1; D call uncertain. This CDR3 has 12 residues. Germline CDR1 is SGHTA and CDR2 is FQGTGA. V was clipped by 5 bases and J by 6 bases, with 8 bases between them. CDR3 sequence (DNA): TGTGCCAGCAGCGGTACGGTCAATGAGCAGTTCTTC. This translates into CASSGTVNEQFF.

The chain has TRBV6-6 and TRBJ2-7; the D gene could be TRBD1 or TRBD2 (5 bases each). V was pared by 8 bases and J by 3 bases, with 23 bases between. Germline V CDR1 and CDR2: MNHNY, SVGAGI (reference sequence). This CDR3 region has 16 residues. The CDR3 sequence is CASAGSPWGRDYEQYF. The CDR3 bases are TGTGCCAGCGCTGGTTCCCCGTGGGGACGCGACTACGAGCAGTACTTC.

CDR3 bases: TGTGCCAGCAGCCGCGGAGGGACCACAGATACGCAGTATTTT. It codes for CASSRGGTTDTQYF. The rearrangement uses TRBV7-9 and TRBJ2-3; a possible D gene is TRBD2 (6 bases). Germline assignment: CDR1 SEHNR and CDR2 FQNEAQ (reference sequence). The CDR3 contains 14 residues. Deletions cut 5 bases from V and 2 bases from J, with 11 bases between.